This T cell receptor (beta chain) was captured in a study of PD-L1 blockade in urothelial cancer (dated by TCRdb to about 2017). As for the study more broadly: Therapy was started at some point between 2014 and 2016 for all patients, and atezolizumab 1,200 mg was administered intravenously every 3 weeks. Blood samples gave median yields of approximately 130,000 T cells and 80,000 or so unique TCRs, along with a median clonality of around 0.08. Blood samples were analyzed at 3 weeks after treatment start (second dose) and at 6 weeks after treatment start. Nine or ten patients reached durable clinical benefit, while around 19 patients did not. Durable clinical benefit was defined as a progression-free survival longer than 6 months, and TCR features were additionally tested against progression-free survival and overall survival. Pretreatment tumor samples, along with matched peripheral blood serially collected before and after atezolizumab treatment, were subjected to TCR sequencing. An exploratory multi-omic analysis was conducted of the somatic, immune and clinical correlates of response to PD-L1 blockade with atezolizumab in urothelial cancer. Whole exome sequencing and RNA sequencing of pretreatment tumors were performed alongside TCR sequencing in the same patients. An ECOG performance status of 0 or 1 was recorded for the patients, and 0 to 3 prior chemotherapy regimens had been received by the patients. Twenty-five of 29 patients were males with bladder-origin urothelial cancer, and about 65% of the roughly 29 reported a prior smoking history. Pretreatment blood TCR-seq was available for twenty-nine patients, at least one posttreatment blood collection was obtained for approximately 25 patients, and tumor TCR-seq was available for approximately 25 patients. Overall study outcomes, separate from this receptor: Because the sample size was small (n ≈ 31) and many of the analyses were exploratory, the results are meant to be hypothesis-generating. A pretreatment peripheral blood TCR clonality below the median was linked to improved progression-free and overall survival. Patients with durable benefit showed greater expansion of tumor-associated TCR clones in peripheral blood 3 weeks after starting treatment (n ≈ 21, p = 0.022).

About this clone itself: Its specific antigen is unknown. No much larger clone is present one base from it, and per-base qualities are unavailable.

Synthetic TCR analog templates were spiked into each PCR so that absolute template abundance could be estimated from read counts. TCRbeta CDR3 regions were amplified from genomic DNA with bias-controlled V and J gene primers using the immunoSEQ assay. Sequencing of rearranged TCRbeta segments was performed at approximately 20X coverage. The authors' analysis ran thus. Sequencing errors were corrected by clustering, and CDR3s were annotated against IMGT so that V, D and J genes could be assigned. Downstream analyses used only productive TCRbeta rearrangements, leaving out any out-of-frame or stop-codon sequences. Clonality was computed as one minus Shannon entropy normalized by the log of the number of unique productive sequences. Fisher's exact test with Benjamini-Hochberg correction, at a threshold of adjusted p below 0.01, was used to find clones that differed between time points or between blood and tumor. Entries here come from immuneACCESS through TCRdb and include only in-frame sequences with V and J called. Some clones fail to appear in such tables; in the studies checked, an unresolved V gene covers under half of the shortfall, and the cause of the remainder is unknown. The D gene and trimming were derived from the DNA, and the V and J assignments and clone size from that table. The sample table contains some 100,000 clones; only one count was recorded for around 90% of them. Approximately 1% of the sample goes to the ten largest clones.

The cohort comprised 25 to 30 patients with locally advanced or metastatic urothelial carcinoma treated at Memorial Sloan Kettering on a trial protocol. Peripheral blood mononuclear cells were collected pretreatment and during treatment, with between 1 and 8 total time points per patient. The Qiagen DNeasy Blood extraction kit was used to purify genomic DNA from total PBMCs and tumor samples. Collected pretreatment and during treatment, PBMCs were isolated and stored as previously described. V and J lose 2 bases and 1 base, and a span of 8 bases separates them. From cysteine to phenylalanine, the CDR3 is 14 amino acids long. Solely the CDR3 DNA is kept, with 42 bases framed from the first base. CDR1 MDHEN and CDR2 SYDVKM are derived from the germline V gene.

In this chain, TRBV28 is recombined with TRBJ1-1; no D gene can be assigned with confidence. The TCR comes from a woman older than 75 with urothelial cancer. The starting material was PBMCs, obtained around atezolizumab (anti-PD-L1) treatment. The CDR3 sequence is CASSLHPGNTEAFF. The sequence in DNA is TGTGCCAGCAGTTTACATCCGGGGAACACTGAAGCTTTCTTT.